This entry lists 17 T cell receptor beta chains sequenced from one sample in a study of breast tumors, draining lymph nodes, adjacent tissues. In TCRdb, the multiplex PCR reads were re-called with MiXCR into one record per CDR3 protein. Found here are tens of thousands of distinct CDR3 sequences, roughly 20% of them singletons; the top ten hold approximately 2.5%. Axillary draining lymph nodes of breast cancer patients supplied the node samples. The sequenced sample was axillary lymph node tissue. Receptors were obtained from a female donor with breast cancer. Some clones in this sample may be carry-over from other donors' samples.

This clonotype was observed at least ten times. CDR3 nucleotides: TGTGCCATCAGTGACCCGCGGGGGTATCGGTACGAGCAGTACTTC. Protein sequence: CAISDPRGYRYEQYF. V gene TRBV10-3 combines with J gene TRBJ2-7; 7 bases are a match to TRBD2. This CDR3 region has 15 residues. Germline V gene lookup returns CDR1 ENHRY and CDR2 SYGVKD. V trimming: 3 bases; J trimming: 4 bases; junction bases outside the gene matches: 9.

This clonotype was observed at least ten times. The J gene is TRBJ2-7, the V gene TRBV12-5; 7 bases agree with TRBD1. V lost 2 bases, J lost 6 bases, and 7 bases stayed unmatched. The CDR3 has 14 amino acids. Germline CDR1 reads LGHNT; CDR2 reads FRNRAP. CDR3 sequence reads: CASGLITGVGEQYF. The CDR3 DNA reads TGTGCTAGTGGTTTGATAACAGGGGTGGGCGAGCAGTACTTC.

This clonotype was counted ten times or more. The rearrangement links TRBV7-2 to TRBJ1-2; unclear D gene. This CDR3 is 15 amino acids long. Germline loops: CDR1 SGHTA, CDR2 FQGNSA. Trimming removed 2 bases from V and 0 bases from J, with 10 bases in between. CDR3 nucleotide sequence: TGTGCCAGCAGCTTATCGGCTGGCCCTAACTATGGCTACACCTTC. It yields the protein CASSLSAGPNYGYTF.

This clonotype was seen only a few times. The chain has TRBV6-2 or TRBV6-3 and TRBJ1-4, with D perhaps TRBD1 (5 bases). This CDR3 spans 11 amino acids. From germline, CDR1 is MNHEY and CDR2 SVGEGT. Trimming left V 11 bases short and J 11 bases short, with 15 bases between. CDR3 in DNA: TGTGCCCGCACCGGAGGGACCAAACTGTTTTTT. As protein: CARTGGTKLFF.

This clonotype came up many times. V usage is TRBV9 and J usage is TRBJ2-1; 9 nucleotides match TRBD2. The germline V gene encodes CDR1 SGDLS and CDR2 YYNGEE. The V segment lost 4 bases and the J segment 1 base; nucleotides outside the gene matches: 12. This CDR3 region has 18 residues. As DNA, the CDR3 is TGTGCCAGCAGCCCGGGACTAGCTCCACTGAGGTCCTACAATGAGCAGTTCTTC. Protein product: CASSPGLAPLRSYNEQFF.

This clonotype came up many times. The V gene is TRBV20-1, the J gene TRBJ2-3; 14 nucleotides agree with TRBD2. The junction had 4 bases not matched to a gene; V was cut back by 4 bases and J by 4 bases. Germline-derived CDR1 and CDR2 are DFQATT and SNEGSKA (reference sequence). This CDR3 has 15 residues. As DNA, the CDR3 is TGCAGTGCTACGGGACTAGCGGGAGTTTCAGATACGCAGTATTTT. Its translation is CSATGLAGVSDTQYF.

Note on this clonotype: A much larger clone lies a single base off, so this may be a read error. The chain uses TRBV19 and TRBJ2-7; D might be TRBD1 (6 bases). The CDR3 sequence is 13 residues long. In germline, CDR1 is LNHDA, CDR2 SQIVND (reference sequence). Deletions cut 3 bases from V and 9 bases from J, with 15 bases between. The CDR3 spells CASSITGHHGQYF. CDR3 bases: TGTGCCAGTAGTATCACGGGACACCACGGGCAGTACTTC.

This clonotype has ten or more counts. The J gene is TRBJ2-1, the V gene TRBV4-2; D uncertain. The CDR3 sequence is 13 residues long. CDR1 is LGHNA, CDR2 YNFKEQ, per germline. V was cut by 4 bases and J by 5 bases, with 9 bases left in between. The CDR3 sequence: CASSPHVDNEQFF. The CDR3 DNA reads as TGTGCCAGCAGCCCTCATGTGGACAATGAGCAGTTCTTC.

The V gene is TRBV20-1, the J gene TRBJ2-1, with D maybe TRBD1 (5 bases). Trimming removed 0 bases at V and 0 bases at J, with 36 bases between. The CDR3 runs to 24 residues. In germline, CDR1 is DFQATT, CDR2 SNEGSKA (reference sequence). CDR3 in amino acids: CSARDVWTTLRSEARSSSYNEQFF. CDR3 DNA: TGCAGTGCTAGAGATGTGTGGACAACCCTCAGGTCAGAGGCCCGGTCTTCCTCCTACAATGAGCAGTTCTTC.

Worth noting for this clonotype: A much larger clone lies a single base off, so this may be a read error. The chain carries TRBV4-1 and TRBJ2-3; no clear D gene. This CDR3 comprises 16 residues. Germline CDR1 reads MGHRA; CDR2 reads YSYEKL. The CDR3 loop is CASSQVNLVSTDAQYF. The CDR3 nucleotides read TGCGCCAGCAGCCAAGTTAATCTCGTCAGCACAGATGCGCAGTATTTT.

This clonotype was counted ten times or more. This chain uses TRBV19 with TRBJ2-2; D may be TRBD1 (7 bases). V was clipped by 10 bases and J by 7 bases, with 16 bases between them. Germline V gene lookup returns CDR1 LNHDA and CDR2 SQIVND (reference sequence). The CDR3 consists of 13 residues. The CDR3 protein is CATATGRGGELFF. The CDR3 region has the DNA TGTGCCACCGCGACAGGGCGGGGCGGGGAGCTGTTTTTT.

This clonotype was observed at least ten times. The rearrangement links TRBV19 to TRBJ2-3; D unclear. CDR1 and CDR2 (germline): LNHDA, SQIVND (reference sequence). This CDR3 has 11 residues. Trimming pared 5 bases from V and 3 bases from J, leaving 3 bases between. The DNA of the CDR3 is TGTGCCAGTAGTGCAACAGATACGCAGTATTTT. Residues: CASSATDTQYF.

This clonotype was observed at least ten times. The rearrangement uses TRBV9 and TRBJ2-1, with 7 positions matching TRBD2. CDR1 and CDR2 from the germline V gene are SGDLS and YYNGEE. The junction had 7 bases not matched to a gene; V was cut back by 0 bases and J by 4 bases. The CDR3 consists of 16 residues. CDR3 protein: CASSVAAGVYYNEQFF. The CDR3 DNA reads TGTGCCAGCAGCGTAGCTGCGGGAGTATATTACAATGAGCAGTTCTTC.

This clonotype was picked up many times. The gene calls are TRBV27 and TRBJ1-6; no reliable D call. This CDR3 region has 13 residues. Trimming pared 6 bases from V and 8 bases from J, leaving 11 bases between. Germline lookup yields CDR1 MNHEY and CDR2 SMNVEV (reference sequence). Written as DNA, the CDR3 is TGTGCCAGCAGACCCCTGTTGGATTCACCCCTCCACTTT. This sequence encodes CASRPLLDSPLHF.

In this sample, this clonotype turned up many times. The chain joins TRBV9 to TRBJ2-2; no clear D gene. V was trimmed by 3 bases and J by 3 bases, leaving 3 bases between them. Germline V CDR1 and CDR2: SGDLS, YYNGEE. This CDR3 spans 12 amino acids. In DNA, the CDR3 is TGTGCCAGCAGCGAGGACACCGGGGAGCTGTTTTTT. Protein sequence: CASSEDTGELFF. The full variable domain, with the rest looked up from reference TRBV9 and TRBJ2-2, is DSGVTQTPKHLITATGQRVTLRCSPRSGDLSVYWYQQSLDQGLQFLIQYYNGEERAKGNILERFSAQQFPDLHSELNLSSLELGDSALYFCASSEDTGELFFGEGSRLTVL.

This clonotype was observed at least ten times. The genes are TRBV19 and TRBJ2-3; TRBD1 aligns across 9 bases. The J segment lost 5 bases and the V segment lost 8 bases, leaving 11 bases of the junction unmatched. The CDR3 covers 15 residues. Germline V gene data show CDR1 as LNHDA and CDR2 as SQIVND (reference sequence). CDR3 residues: CASCSSGQGIDTQYF. In nucleotides, the CDR3 is TGTGCCAGTTGTTCCAGTGGACAGGGGATAGATACGCAGTATTTT.

This clonotype has ten or more counts. This chain uses TRBV13 with TRBJ2-1; D remains ambiguous. Germline values: CDR1 PRHDT, CDR2 FYEKMQ (reference sequence). The CDR3 runs to 12 residues. The V end was cut by 5 bases, the J end by 3 bases, with 5 bases between. This chain's CDR3 is CASSRRYNEQFF. The CDR3 DNA is TGTGCCAGCAGCCGACGCTACAATGAGCAGTTCTTC.